This TCR beta chain is drawn from a study of shared clonotypes between healthy human individuals. Study-wide background: Aged 18 to 49, the donors were a couple of women and three men. Study-level results: Apart from blood, nothing was sampled; tissue repertoires likely differ.

As handled by the study authors: Junction-only sequences without quality scores were provided by ImmunoSEQ, so filtering was different. TCRdb's copy holds only in-frame clones and misses some; the assay was immunoSEQ multiplex PCR. The D gene and trimming were derived from the DNA, and the V and J assignments and clone size from that table. The data hold hundreds of thousands of clones, with 70% to 80% observed a single time. In the case of this clone: No antigen is known for it.

CDR1 and CDR2 (germline): SNHLY, FYNNEI. The V gene lost 6 bases and the J gene lost 7 bases, with 16 bases spanning the gap. The length of the CDR3 is 15 residues. The sequence was obtained from a woman between 40 and 50 years old in good health. Some clones in this sample may be carry-over from other donors' samples. The chain uses TRBV2 and TRBJ1-6; a possible D gene is TRBD1 (6 bases). Source material: PBMCs. The CDR3 sequence: CASSGKSGVNSPLHF. CDR3 bases: TGTGCCAGCAGCGGAAAGTCAGGGGTAAATTCACCCCTCCACTTT.